This TCR beta chain appears in the sequencing data of a study of T-cell reconstitution after alpha-beta-depleted transplantation in children. CDR1 and CDR2 (germline): LNHNV, YYDKDF (reference sequence). The junction had 5 bases not matched to a gene; V was cut back by 0 bases and J by 4 bases. The CDR3 is made up of 15 amino acids. Preparation of the TCRbeta library was carried out with unique molecular identifiers. In TCRdb, the PCR reads were re-called with MiXCR into one record per CDR3 protein. This sample has approximately 420,000 distinct CDR3 sequences; roughly a tenth occur once, and the top ten carry over 4.5%. This clonotype was counted only a few times.

The chain combines TRBV15 with TRBJ2-5, with 7 bases identical to TRBD1. Sequences were derived from PBMCs from the stem cell graft donor, sampled from the stem cell graft. This TCR derives from a human donor who donated a stem cell graft to a child with acute myeloid leukemia. The CDR3 sequence: CATSRDLAGGETQYF. Here the CDR3 DNA reads TGTGCCACCAGCAGAGATCTCGCAGGGGGAGAGACCCAGTACTTC.